Sequencing of this T cell receptor (beta chain) was carried out in a study of blood T cell repertoires in COVID-19. Study information: The samples span acute and convalescent COVID-19 from the United States, Italy and Spain. In each case, the material was cDNA or gDNA derived from T cells, B-cell-depleted T cells, or PBMCs.

Original processing methods: Amplification with reference gene primers provided the estimates of nucleated cell counts. Sequencing was performed with immunoSEQ multiplex PCR; in TCRdb, only in-frame clones are kept and a portion is missing. V and J calls and clone size are copied from that table; D and trimming were computed from the DNA. The sample lists 150,000 to 200,000 clones; about four fifths were seen once. The CDR3 extends over 15 amino acids. Losses at the gene ends were 8 bases for V and 4 bases for J; bases not matched to a gene: 11. Germline lookup yields CDR1 MNHEY and CDR2 SVGAGI. J is TRBJ2-5 and V is TRBV6-5, with 9 bases fitting TRBD2. This receptor was obtained from a human donor in a cohort sampled during active COVID-19. The sequenced sample was peripheral blood. Here the CDR3 reads CASSRKGRGGETQYF. The DNA of the CDR3 is TGTGCCAGCTCGCGTAAGGGGCGGGGGGGAGAGACCCAGTACTTC.